Below, 11 T cell receptor beta chains from the same sample are listed, as sequenced in a study of beta chain features in type 1 diabetes. Findings and caveats of the study: For Type 1 diabetes patients, all four CD4+ subsets carried TCRB CDR3s that were moderately but significantly shorter.

Of the isolated RNA, all was reverse transcribed, and so the sequenced material was expressed TCRB transcripts. Using immunoSEQ multiplex PCR, the repertoire was profiled, and TCRdb retains in-frame clones only, with some absent. Here the sample spans 500,000 to 650,000 clones, over 10% being singletons. Their antigens remain unidentified. Sequenced: naive CD4+ T cells from blood. All receptors come from a man aged 30-40 years with type 1 diabetes.

This clone was observed a few times. This chain uses TRBV7-6 with TRBJ2-3, with D possibly being TRBD2 (5 bases). Germline V gene lookup returns CDR1 SGHVS and CDR2 FNYEAQ. The CDR3 totals 15 residues. Trimming left V 5 bases short and J 2 bases short, with 14 bases between. The CDR3 loop reads CASSLLGIDTDTQYF. CDR3 in DNA: TGTGCCAGCAGCCTACTAGGAATTGACACAGATACGCAGTATTTT.

The J gene is TRBJ2-5, the V gene TRBV19; D is possibly TRBD2 (5 bases). The CDR3 is made up of 13 amino acids. With 7 bases removed from V and 4 bases from J, the gap between germline ends came to 13 bases. Germline CDR1 is LNHDA and CDR2 is SQIVND (reference sequence). This CDR3 is CASKGGFGETQYF. DNA of the CDR3: TGTGCCAGTAAAGGAGGTTTCGGAGAGACCCAGTACTTC.

This clone showed up just a few times. The chain links TRBV11-2 to TRBJ2-3; the match to TRBD2 covers 11 bases. With V trimmed by 6 bases and J by 2 bases, 10 bases remained unmatched. CDR1 and CDR2 (germline): SGHAT, FQNNGV. This CDR3 is built from 17 residues. CDR3 nucleotides: TGTGCCAGCAGACTAGCGGGGGCCATCGAACCCACAGATACGCAGTATTTT. This encodes CASRLAGAIEPTDTQYF.

The sample holds a few counts of this clone. The gene calls are TRBV7-9 and TRBJ1-2; D is uncertain. Germline V gene sequence: CDR1 SEHNR, CDR2 FQNEAQ (reference sequence). Trimming cost V 0 bases and J 4 bases, with 6 bases left between them. The length of the CDR3 is 13 residues. For the CDR3, the DNA is TGTGCCAGCAGCTTAGCGCGGAGCTATGGCTACACCTTC. Protein sequence: CASSLARSYGYTF. The complete variable domain, with remaining parts taken from reference TRBV7-9 and TRBJ1-2, reads DTGVSQNPRHKITKRGQNVTFRCDPISEHNRLYWYRQTLGQGPEFLTYFQNEAQLEKSRLLSDRFSAERPKGSFSTLEIQRTEQGDSAMYLCASSLARSYGYTFGSGTRLTVV.

This chain uses TRBV29-1 with TRBJ2-3; 7 bases are a match to TRBD1. Trimming at V came to 7 bases and at J to 3 bases, leaving 7 bases not matched to a gene. CDR1 and CDR2 from the germline V gene are SQVTM and ANQGSEA. The CDR3 length is 13 residues. The chain's CDR3 is CSGRQGGTDTQYF. The CDR3 nucleotides read TGCAGCGGCCGACAGGGCGGGACAGATACGCAGTATTTT.

In this sample, this clone turned up a few times. The chain is built from TRBV27 and TRBJ2-6, with D perhaps matching TRBD1 or TRBD2 (6 bases each). The V gene lost 3 bases and the J gene lost 0 bases, with 24 bases spanning the gap. The germline V gene has CDR1 MNHEY and CDR2 SMNVEV (reference sequence). The CDR3 has 21 amino acids. The CDR3 region has the DNA TGTGCCAGCAGTTTTAAACGCCTGGGGGCGGGGTTTGACTCTGGGGCCAACGTCCTGACTTTC. Amino acid sequence: CASSFKRLGAGFDSGANVLTF.

This clone was detected a few times. Other DNA sequences within the sample encode an identical CDR3. This chain connects TRBV19 to TRBJ1-1; D might be TRBD1 (5 bases). CDR3 length: 13 amino acids. Trimming pared 2 bases from V and 1 base from J, leaving 5 bases between. CDR1 and CDR2 (germline): LNHDA, SQIVND (reference sequence). CDR3 nucleotide sequence: TGTGCCAGTAGTATACAGGGGAACACTGAAGCTTTCTTT. This encodes CASSIQGNTEAFF. Supplemented by reference TRBV19 and TRBJ1-1, the full variable domain reads DGGITQSPKYLFRKEGQNVTLSCEQNLNHDAMYWYRQDPGQGLRLIYYSQIVNDFQKGDIAEGYSVSREKKESFPLTVTSAQKNPTAFYLCASSIQGNTEAFFGQGTRLTVV.

The V gene is TRBV4-3, the J gene TRBJ2-2; 7 bases align to TRBD1. The CDR3 runs to 18 residues. Trimming at V came to 0 bases and at J to 0 bases, leaving 7 bases not matched to a gene. Germline loops: CDR1 LGHNA, CDR2 YSLEER. The CDR3 DNA sequence: TGCGCCAGCAGCCAAGAAAGGTGGGACAGTGCGAACACCGGGGAGCTGTTTTTT. It codes for CASSQERWDSANTGELFF.

This clone appeared a few times. The chain uses TRBV11-2 and TRBJ1-5; a possible D gene is TRBD1 (5 bases). CDR1 is SGHAT, CDR2 FQNNGV, per germline. V was shortened by 0 bases and J by 5 bases, with 8 bases between the two germline ends. The CDR3 contains 14 residues. The chain's CDR3 is CASSLEEGYQPQHF. The CDR3 region has the DNA TGTGCCAGCAGCTTAGAAGAGGGGTATCAGCCCCAGCATTTT.

V is TRBV7-2 and J is TRBJ2-7; TRBD1 aligns across 8 bases. Germline assignment: CDR1 SGHTA and CDR2 FQGNSA. After removal of 2 bases from V and 4 bases from J, the junction contained 4 bases not matched to a gene. CDR3 length: 14 amino acids. CDR3 sequence: CASSLMGQAYEQYF. CDR3 coding DNA: TGTGCCAGCAGCTTAATGGGACAGGCATACGAGCAGTACTTC.

A few counts support this clone. V is TRBV5-1 and J is TRBJ1-4; a possible D gene is TRBD1 (5 bases). The CDR3 is made up of 15 amino acids. The ends were cut back, 5 bases at V and 5 bases at J, with 16 bases in the middle. In germline, CDR1 is SGHRS, CDR2 YFSETQ. In DNA, the CDR3 is TGCGCCAGCAGTAAAGGGGCCAGAAAGAATGAAAAACTGTTTTTT. Amino acids: CASSKGARKNEKLFF.